The sample holds many counts of the clone carrying this T cell receptor (beta chain). Using immunoSEQ multiplex PCR, the repertoire was profiled, and TCRdb retains in-frame clones only, with some absent. The table records over 100,000 clones, over 60% of them present only once. The entry originates in a study of blood T cell repertoires in COVID-19. As for the study in general: Acute-phase and convalescent COVID-19 samples originated in the United States, Italy and Spain. T cells, B-cell-depleted T cells, or PBMCs provided the cDNA or gDNA that served as material.

The CDR3 has 16 amino acids. Germline V gene lookup returns CDR1 LGHDT and CDR2 YNNKEL (reference sequence). V trimming: 3 bases; J trimming: 5 bases; junction bases outside the gene matches: 3. The sequenced material came from peripheral blood. The receptor was isolated from a woman in her seventies with acute or convalescent COVID-19. The rearrangement joins TRBV3-1 (or the pseudogene TRBV3-2) to TRBJ2-5; TRBD2 matches at 16 bases. The CDR3 sequence: CASSHGTSGGVETQYF. The CDR3 region has the DNA TGTGCCAGCAGCCACGGGACTAGCGGGGGGGTTGAGACCCAGTACTTC.